This T cell receptor beta chain was observed in a study of control samples from healthy donors and cancer patients. CDR3 length: 14 amino acids. The germline CDR1 and CDR2 sequences are MNHNY and SVGAGI (reference sequence). V lost 7 bases to trimming and J lost 0 bases, with 11 bases between them. The method was immunoSEQ multiplex PCR; TCRdb's version includes in-frame clones alone and lacks a portion of them. The repertoire includes about 100,000 clones, about 82% of them detected once, and around a fifth sits in the top ten. This TCR came from a young man in good health. The gene calls are TRBV6-6 and TRBJ2-3, with D uncertain. The sequencing input was blood. CDR3 DNA sequence: TGTGCCAGCATTTCACAGTATAGCACAGATACGCAGTATTTT. This translates into CASISQYSTDTQYF.